This T cell receptor beta chain was profiled in a study of Ad26.COV2.S vaccination and SARS-CoV-2 variants. Only in-frame clones appear in the TCRdb table, and some are missing; sequencing was by immunoSEQ multiplex PCR. This table has around 250,000 clones, about 83% appearing once. Treatment specified: 15 to 20 received Ad26.COV2.S at low or high dose, single or two shots; a few received placebo; per-sample allocation not given. Specimen acquisition occurred on day 63 following the initial vaccine or placebo injection. The sample here was peripheral blood, taken in a trial of Ad26.COV2.S vaccine versus placebo. This TCR came from a person aged 18-60 years who received the Ad26.COV2.S COVID-19 vaccine or a placebo.

The CDR3 DNA is TGTGCCAGCAGCCTCCGGGGAATAACTAATGAAAAACTGTTTTTT. Protein product: CASSLRGITNEKLFF. This chain joins TRBV6-5 and TRBJ1-4, with no clear D. Looked up from germline, CDR1 is MNHEY and CDR2 is SVGAGI. The CDR3 totals 15 residues. Trimming took off 6 bases at V and 1 base at J, with 12 bases between the two ends.